A selection of T cell receptor beta chains follows, all from one sample in a study of post-analysis software for immune sequencing data. From the PCR reads, TCRdb called clonotypes with MiXCR, one entry per CDR3 protein. The table records 750,000 to 900,000 distinct CDR3 sequences, more than 45% of them present only once. Specimen: blood. The receptors derive from a girl under 18 with multiple sclerosis. Both conserved end residues are part of each CDR3. Fields, in order: V gene, CDR3 protein.

V: TRBV24-1
CDR3: CATSDPANTQYF

V: TRBV7-3
CDR3: CASSPQTGDTGELFF

V: TRBV20-1
CDR3: CSARRQGSYTF

V: TRBV6-2/TRBV6-3
CDR3: CASRPGLAGYEQYF

V: TRBV20-1
CDR3: CSAARASASQETQYF

V: TRBV9
CDR3: CASSVGSSERGEQYF

V: TRBV29-1
CDR3: CSVEGGSTDTRYF

V: TRBV5-1
CDR3: CARVALGPVGYNEQFF

V: TRBV6-1
CDR3: CASSLLAGEVNEQFF

V: TRBV7-9
CDR3: CASSLLLSGGYEQYF

V: TRBV12-3/TRBV12-4
CDR3: CASTLRQLSTDTQYF

V: TRBV15
CDR3: CATSRGMAGRYGYTF

V: TRBV6-1
CDR3: CASSLTDSNQPQHF

V: TRBV6-1
CDR3: CASSDRPRGPLTDTQYF